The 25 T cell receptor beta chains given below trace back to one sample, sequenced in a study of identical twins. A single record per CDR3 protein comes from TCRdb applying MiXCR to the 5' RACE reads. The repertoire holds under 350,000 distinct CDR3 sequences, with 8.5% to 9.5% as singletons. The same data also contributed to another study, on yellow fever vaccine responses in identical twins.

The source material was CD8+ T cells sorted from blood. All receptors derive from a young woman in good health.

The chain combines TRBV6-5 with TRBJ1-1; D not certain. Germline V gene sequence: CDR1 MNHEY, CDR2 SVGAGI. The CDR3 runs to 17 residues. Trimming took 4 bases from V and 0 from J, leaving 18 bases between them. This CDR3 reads CASSSQNYPGLNTEAFF. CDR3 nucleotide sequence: TGTGCCAGCAGTTCGCAGAATTACCCGGGGTTGAACACTGAAGCTTTCTTT.

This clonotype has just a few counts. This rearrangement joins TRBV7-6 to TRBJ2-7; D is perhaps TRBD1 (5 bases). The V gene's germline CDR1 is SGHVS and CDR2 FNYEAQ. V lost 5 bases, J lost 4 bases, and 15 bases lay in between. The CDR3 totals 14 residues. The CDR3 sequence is CASSPHPRGYEQYF. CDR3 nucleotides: TGTGCCAGCAGCCCCCACCCAAGGGGATACGAGCAGTACTTC.

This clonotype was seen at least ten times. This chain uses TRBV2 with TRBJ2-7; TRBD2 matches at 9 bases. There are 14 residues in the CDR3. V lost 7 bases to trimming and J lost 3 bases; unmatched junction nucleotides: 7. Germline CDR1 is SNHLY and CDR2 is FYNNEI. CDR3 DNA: TGTGCCAGCATCTTCGCTAGCGGGATCTACGAGCAGTACTTC. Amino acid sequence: CASIFASGIYEQYF.

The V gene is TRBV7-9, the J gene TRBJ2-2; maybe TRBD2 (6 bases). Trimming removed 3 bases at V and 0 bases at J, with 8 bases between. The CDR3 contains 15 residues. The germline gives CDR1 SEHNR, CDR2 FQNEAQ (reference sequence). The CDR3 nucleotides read TGTGCCAGCAGCTTTAGCGGAGCGAACACCGGGGAGCTGTTTTTT. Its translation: CASSFSGANTGELFF.

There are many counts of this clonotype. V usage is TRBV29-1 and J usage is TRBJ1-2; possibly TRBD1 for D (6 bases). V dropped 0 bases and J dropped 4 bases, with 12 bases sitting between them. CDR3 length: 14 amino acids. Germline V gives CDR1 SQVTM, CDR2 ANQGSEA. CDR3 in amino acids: CSVEEEGQAYGYTF. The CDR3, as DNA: TGCAGCGTTGAAGAAGAGGGACAAGCCTATGGCTACACCTTC.

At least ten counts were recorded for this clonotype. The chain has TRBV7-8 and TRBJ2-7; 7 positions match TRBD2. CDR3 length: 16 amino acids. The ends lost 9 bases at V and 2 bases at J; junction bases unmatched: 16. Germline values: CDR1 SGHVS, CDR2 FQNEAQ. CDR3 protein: CASLDRGERTTYEQYF. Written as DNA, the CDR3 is TGTGCCAGTCTCGACCGGGGGGAGCGAACTACCTACGAGCAGTACTTC.

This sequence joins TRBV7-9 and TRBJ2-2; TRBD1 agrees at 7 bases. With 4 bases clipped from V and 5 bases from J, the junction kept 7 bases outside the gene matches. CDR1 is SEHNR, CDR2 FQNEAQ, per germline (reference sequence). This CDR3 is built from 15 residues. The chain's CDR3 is CASSSTGRRTGELFF. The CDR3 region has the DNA TGTGCCAGCAGCTCGACAGGGCGGAGGACCGGGGAGCTGTTTTTT.

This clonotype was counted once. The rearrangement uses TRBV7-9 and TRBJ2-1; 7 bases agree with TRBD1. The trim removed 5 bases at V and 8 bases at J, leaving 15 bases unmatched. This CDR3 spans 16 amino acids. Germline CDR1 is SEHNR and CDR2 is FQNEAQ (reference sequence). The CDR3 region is CASSPPTGWGSDEQFF. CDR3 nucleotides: TGTGCCAGCAGCCCCCCGACAGGGTGGGGGAGCGATGAGCAGTTCTTC. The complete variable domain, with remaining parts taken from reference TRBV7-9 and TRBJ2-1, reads DTGVSQNPRHKITKRGQNVTFRCDPISEHNRLYWYRQTLGQGPEFLTYFQNEAQLEKSRLLSDRFSAERPKGSFSTLEIQRTEQGDSAMYLCASSPPTGWGSDEQFFGPGTRLTVL.

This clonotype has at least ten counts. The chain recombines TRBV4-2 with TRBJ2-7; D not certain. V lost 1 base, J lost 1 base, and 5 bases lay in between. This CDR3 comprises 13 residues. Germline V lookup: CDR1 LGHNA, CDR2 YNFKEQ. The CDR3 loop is CASSQASSYEQYF. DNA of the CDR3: TGTGCCAGCAGCCAAGCCTCGTCCTACGAGCAGTACTTC.

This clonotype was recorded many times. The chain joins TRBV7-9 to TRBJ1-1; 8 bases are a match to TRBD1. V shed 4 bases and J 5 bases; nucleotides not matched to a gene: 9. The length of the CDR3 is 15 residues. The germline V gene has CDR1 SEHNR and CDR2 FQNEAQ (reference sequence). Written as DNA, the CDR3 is TGTGCCAGCAGCTCGGGGCAGGGGGCGCGTACTGAAGCTTTCTTT. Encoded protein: CASSSGQGARTEAFF.

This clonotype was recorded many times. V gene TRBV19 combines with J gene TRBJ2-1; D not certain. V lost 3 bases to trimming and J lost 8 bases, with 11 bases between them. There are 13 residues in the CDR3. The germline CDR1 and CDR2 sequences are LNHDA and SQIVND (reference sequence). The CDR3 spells CASSIERPDEQFF. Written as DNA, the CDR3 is TGTGCCAGTAGTATCGAACGTCCGGATGAGCAGTTCTTC.

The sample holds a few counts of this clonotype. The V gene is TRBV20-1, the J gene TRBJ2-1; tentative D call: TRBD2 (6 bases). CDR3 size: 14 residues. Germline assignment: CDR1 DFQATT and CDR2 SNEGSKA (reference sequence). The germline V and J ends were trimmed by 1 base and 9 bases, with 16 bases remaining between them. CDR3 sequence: CSARALRGLIEQFF. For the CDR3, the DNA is TGCAGTGCTAGAGCCTTACGGGGGTTAATTGAGCAGTTCTTC.

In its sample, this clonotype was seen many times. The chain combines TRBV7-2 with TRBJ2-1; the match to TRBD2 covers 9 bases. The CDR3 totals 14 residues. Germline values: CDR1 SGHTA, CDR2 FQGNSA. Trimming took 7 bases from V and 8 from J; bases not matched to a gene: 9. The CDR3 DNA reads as TGTGCCAGCAACTTCCCGGGACTAGCTTATGAGCAGTTCTTC. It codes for CASNFPGLAYEQFF.

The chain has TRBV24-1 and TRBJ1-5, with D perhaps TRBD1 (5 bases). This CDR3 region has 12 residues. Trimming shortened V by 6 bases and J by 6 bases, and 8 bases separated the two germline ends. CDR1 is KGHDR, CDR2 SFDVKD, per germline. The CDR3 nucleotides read TGTGCCACCAGTCAGGGTGTTCAGCCCCAGCATTTT. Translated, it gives CATSQGVQPQHF.

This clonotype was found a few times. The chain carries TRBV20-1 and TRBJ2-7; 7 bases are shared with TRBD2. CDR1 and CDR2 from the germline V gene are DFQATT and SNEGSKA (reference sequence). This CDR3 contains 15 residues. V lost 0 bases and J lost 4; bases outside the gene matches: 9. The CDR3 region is CSARDLKRGIYEQYF. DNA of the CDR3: TGCAGTGCTAGAGATCTGAAGCGGGGCATTTACGAGCAGTACTTC.

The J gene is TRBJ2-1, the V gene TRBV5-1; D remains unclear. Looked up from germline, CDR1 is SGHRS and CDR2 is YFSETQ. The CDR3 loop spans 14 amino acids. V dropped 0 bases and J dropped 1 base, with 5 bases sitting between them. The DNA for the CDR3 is TGCGCCAGCAGCTTGGGGCGTTCCTACAATGAGCAGTTCTTC. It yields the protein CASSLGRSYNEQFF. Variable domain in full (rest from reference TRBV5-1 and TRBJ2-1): KAGVTQTPRYLIKTRGQQVTLSCSPISGHRSVSWYQQTPGQGLQFLFEYFSETQRNKGNFPGRFSGRQFSNSRSEMNVSTLELGDSALYLCASSLGRSYNEQFFGPGTRLTVL.

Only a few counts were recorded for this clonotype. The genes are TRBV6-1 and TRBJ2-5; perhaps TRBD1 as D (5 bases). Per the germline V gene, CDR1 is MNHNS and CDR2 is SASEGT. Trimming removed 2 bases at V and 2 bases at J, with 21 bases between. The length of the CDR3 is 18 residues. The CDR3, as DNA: TGTGCCAGCAGTGAAATCCCCTACAGCTGGACAATTCAAGAGACCCAGTACTTC. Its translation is CASSEIPYSWTIQETQYF.

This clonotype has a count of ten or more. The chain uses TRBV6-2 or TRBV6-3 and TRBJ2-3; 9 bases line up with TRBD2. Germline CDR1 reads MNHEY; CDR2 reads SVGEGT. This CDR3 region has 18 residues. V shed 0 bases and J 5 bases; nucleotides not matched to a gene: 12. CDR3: CASSYSEVAGALLDTQYF. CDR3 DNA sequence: TGTGCCAGCAGTTACTCGGAAGTAGCGGGAGCGCTCTTAGATACGCAGTATTTT.

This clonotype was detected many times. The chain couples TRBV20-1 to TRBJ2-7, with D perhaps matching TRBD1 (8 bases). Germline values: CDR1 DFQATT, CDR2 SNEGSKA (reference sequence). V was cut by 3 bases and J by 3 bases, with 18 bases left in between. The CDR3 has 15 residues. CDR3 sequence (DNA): TGCAGTGCTAGCGGGGGGCAGGGGGCTGTCTACGAGCAGTACTTC. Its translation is CSASGGQGAVYEQYF.

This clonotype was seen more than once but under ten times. The CDR3 loop is CASSLPSAGGLQETQYF. CDR3 nucleotides: TGTGCCAGCAGTTTACCGTCAGCGGGAGGGCTTCAAGAGACCCAGTACTTC. This rearrangement joins TRBV27 to TRBJ2-5; 10 bases line up with TRBD2. Germline assignment: CDR1 MNHEY and CDR2 SMNVEV (reference sequence). Trimming took 2 bases from V and 2 from J; bases not matched to a gene: 8. The CDR3 spans 17 residues.

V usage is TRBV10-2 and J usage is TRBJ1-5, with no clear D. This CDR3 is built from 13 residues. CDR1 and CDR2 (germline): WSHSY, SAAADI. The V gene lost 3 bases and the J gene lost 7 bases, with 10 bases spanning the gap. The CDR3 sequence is CASSEFSWQPQHF. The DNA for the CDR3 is TGCGCCAGCAGTGAATTTTCGTGGCAGCCCCAGCATTTT.

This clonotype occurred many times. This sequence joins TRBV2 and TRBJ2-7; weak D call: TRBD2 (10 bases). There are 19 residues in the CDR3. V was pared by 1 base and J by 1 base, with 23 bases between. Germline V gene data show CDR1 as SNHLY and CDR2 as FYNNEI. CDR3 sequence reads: CASSEGGQGTSEKSYEQYF. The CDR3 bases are TGTGCCAGCAGTGAAGGAGGACAGGGGACTAGCGAGAAATCCTACGAGCAGTACTTC.

CDR3 sequence reads: CSVRALDGLQLRGYTF. As DNA, the CDR3 is TGCAGCGTTCGCGCCCTGGACGGGTTACAATTGCGTGGCTACACCTTC. The chain uses TRBV29-1 and TRBJ1-2; D remains unclear. Germline CDR1 and CDR2: SQVTM and ANQGSEA. The CDR3 is 16 amino acids. V lost 5 bases, J lost 7 bases, and 26 bases lay in between.

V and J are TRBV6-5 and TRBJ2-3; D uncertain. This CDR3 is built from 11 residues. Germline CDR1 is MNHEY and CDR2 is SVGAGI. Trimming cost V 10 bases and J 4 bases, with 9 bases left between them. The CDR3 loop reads CATEVADTQYF. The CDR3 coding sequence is TGTGCCACCGAGGTCGCAGATACGCAGTATTTT.

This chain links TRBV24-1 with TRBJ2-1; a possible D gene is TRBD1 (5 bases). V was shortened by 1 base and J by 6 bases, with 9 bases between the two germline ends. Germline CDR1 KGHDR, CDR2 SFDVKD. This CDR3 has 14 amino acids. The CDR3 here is CATSDFQGSNEQFF. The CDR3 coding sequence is TGTGCCACCAGTGATTTTCAGGGATCCAATGAGCAGTTCTTC.